The rows below give T cell receptor beta chains drawn from one sample of a study of T cells in Graves' hyperthyroidism and ophthalmopathy. TCRdb reprocessed the multiplex PCR reads via MiXCR and lists one record per CDR3 protein. The sample shows about 290,000 distinct CDR3 sequences, about an eighth of them seen only once. The specimen sequenced was blood. Every receptor here comes from a woman aged 25 to 45 with Graves' hyperthyroidism that later progressed to Graves' ophthalmopathy. Both conserved end residues are part of each CDR3. D genes are given only for firm matches. A clone size is listed for some rows: how often the clone was seen (once, few, many), or a class if it is expanded.

V gene: TRBV12-3/TRBV12-4; clone size: many; J gene: TRBJ1-3; D gene: NA; CDR3 DNA: TGTGCCACCGGGCACTCTGGAAACACCATATATTTT; CDR3 protein: CATGHSGNTIYF
V gene: TRBV6-2/TRBV6-3; clone size: many; J gene: TRBJ1-1; D gene: TRBD1; CDR3 DNA: TGTGCCAGCAGACTCACAGGGGGAGGCACTGAAGCTTTCTTT; CDR3 protein: CASRLTGGGTEAFF
V gene: TRBV18; clone size: few; J gene: TRBJ2-2; D gene: NA; CDR3 DNA: TGTGCCAGCTCACCAGGGGACACCGCGAACACCGGGGAGCTGTTTTTT; CDR3 protein: CASSPGDTANTGELFF
V gene: TRBV7-3; clone size: many; J gene: TRBJ2-3; D gene: TRBD2; CDR3 DNA: TGTGCCAGCAGCAAAGAGGGTGGAGGGAGGGGCACAGATACGCAGTATTTT; CDR3 protein: CASSKEGGGRGTDTQYF
V gene: TRBV12-3/TRBV12-4; clone size: many; J gene: TRBJ2-3; D gene: NA; CDR3 DNA: TGTGCCAGCAGTTTAGACGGACTGCAGTATTTT; CDR3 protein: CASSLDGLQYF
V gene: TRBV7-9; clone size: many; J gene: TRBJ2-4; D gene: TRBD1; CDR3 DNA: TGTGCCAGCAGTCCGGACAGGGAGGACATTCAGTACTTC; CDR3 protein: CASSPDREDIQYF
V gene: TRBV19; clone size: NA; J gene: TRBJ2-3; D gene: NA; CDR3 DNA: TGTGCCAGTATCGGATACTCAGATACGCAGTATTTT; CDR3 protein: CASIGYSDTQYF
V gene: TRBV6-1; clone size: NA; J gene: TRBJ1-2; D gene: NA; CDR3 DNA: TGTGCCAGCAGTGAAGCGTTGGGGAGTCCTAACTATGGCTACACCTTC; CDR3 protein: CASSEALGSPNYGYTF
V gene: TRBV3-1; clone size: many; J gene: TRBJ1-5; D gene: NA; CDR3 DNA: TGTGCCAGCAGCCAAGATCCGGGGATTGAGAATCAGCCCCAGCATTTT; CDR3 protein: CASSQDPGIENQPQHF
V gene: TRBV20-1; clone size: many; J gene: TRBJ1-5; D gene: NA; CDR3 DNA: TGCAGTACGTCCGGGGGTTACAATCAGCCCCAGCATTTT; CDR3 protein: CSTSGGYNQPQHF
V gene: TRBV28; clone size: NA; J gene: TRBJ2-7; D gene: NA; CDR3 DNA: TGTGCCAGCAGTTCATATCGCCACGAGCAGTACTTC; CDR3 protein: CASSSYRHEQYF
V gene: TRBV20-1; clone size: many; J gene: TRBJ1-2; D gene: NA; CDR3 DNA: TGCAGTGCCTCGACAGGTCTCTATGGCTACACCTTC; CDR3 protein: CSASTGLYGYTF
V gene: TRBV9; clone size: NA; J gene: TRBJ1-2; D gene: NA; CDR3 DNA: TGTGCCAGCAGCCCTCGGGACTTCACCTATGGCTACACCTTC; CDR3 protein: CASSPRDFTYGYTF
V gene: TRBV28; clone size: many; J gene: TRBJ2-7; D gene: NA; CDR3 DNA: TGTGCCAGCAATTTAGTCGGTAGAGGGACCGAGCAGTACTTC; CDR3 protein: CASNLVGRGTEQYF